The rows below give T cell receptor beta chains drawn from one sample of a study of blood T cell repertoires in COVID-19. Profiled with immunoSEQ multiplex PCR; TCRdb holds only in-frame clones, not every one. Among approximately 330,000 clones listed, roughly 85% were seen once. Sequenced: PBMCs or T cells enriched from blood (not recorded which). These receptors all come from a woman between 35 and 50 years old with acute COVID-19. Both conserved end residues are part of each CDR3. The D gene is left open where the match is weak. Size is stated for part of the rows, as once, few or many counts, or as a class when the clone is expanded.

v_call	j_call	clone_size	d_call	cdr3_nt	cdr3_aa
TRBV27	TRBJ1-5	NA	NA	TGTGCCAGCAGTTATACAGGGTTCAATCAGCCCCAGCATTTT	CASSYTGFNQPQHF
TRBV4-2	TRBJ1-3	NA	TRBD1	TGTGCCAGCAGCCAACCACAGGGGGCTGGAAACACCATATATTTT	CASSQPQGAGNTIYF
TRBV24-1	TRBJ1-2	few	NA	TGTGCCACCAGTGACTGGGGAGGTGGCTACACCTTC	CATSDWGGGYTF
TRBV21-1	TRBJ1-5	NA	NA	TGTGCCAGCAGCAAGTCAAAGTCGAGGACAGGTGTGAGGAAGCCCCAGCATTTT	CASSKSKSRTGVRKPQHF
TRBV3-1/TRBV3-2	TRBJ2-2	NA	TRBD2	TGTGCCAGCAGCCCGACTAGCGGGGGGGGTAACACCGGGGAGCTGTTTTTT	CASSPTSGGGNTGELFF
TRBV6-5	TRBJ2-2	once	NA	TGTGCCAGCAGTTATGGGCAGGGGAACACCGGGGAGCTGTTTTTT	CASSYGQGNTGELFF
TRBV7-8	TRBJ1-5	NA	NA	TGTGCCAGCAGCTTATACGGCCAGGGTTATGGCAATCAGCCCCAGCATTTT	CASSLYGQGYGNQPQHF
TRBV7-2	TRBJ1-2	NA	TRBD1	TGTGCCAGCAGCTTAACAGGGGGCGAGTATGGCTACACCTTC	CASSLTGGEYGYTF
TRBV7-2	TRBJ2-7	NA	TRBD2	TGTGCCAGCAGCTTAGTTACGGGCGGGAGTGGCGAGCAGTACTTC	CASSLVTGGSGEQYF
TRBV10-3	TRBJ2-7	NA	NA	TGTGCCATCAGTGTCGGGAGATGGGCCTACGAGCAGTACTTC	CAISVGRWAYEQYF
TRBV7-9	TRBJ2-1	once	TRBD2	TGTGCCAGCAGCTTAAGGGGGACTAGGGAAAGCTCCTACAATGAGCAGTTCTTC	CASSLRGTRESSYNEQFF
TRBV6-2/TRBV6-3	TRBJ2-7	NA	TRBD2	TGTGCCAGCAGACCTAGCGGAGCCTACGAGCAGTACTTC	CASRPSGAYEQYF
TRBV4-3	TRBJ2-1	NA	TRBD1	TGCGCCAGCAGCCAAGATCTAGGGACAGTAAAGGGTAAGGAGCAGTTCTTC	CASSQDLGTVKGKEQFF
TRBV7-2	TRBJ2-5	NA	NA	TGTGCCACCAAAAGGGGGCTAGCGGGCCAAGAGACCCAGTACTTC	CATKRGLAGQETQYF
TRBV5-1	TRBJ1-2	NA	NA	TGCGCCAGCAGCTTGTTAGGAGCTAACTATGGCTACACCTTC	CASSLLGANYGYTF
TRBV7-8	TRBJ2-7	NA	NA	TGTGCCAGCAGCCCGGACGCTAGCGCCCGGATCGAGCAGTACTTC	CASSPDASARIEQYF
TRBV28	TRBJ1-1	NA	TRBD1	TGTGCCAGCAGCTGGGTGGGACAGGGAGGATCTGAAGCTTTCTTT	CASSWVGQGGSEAFF
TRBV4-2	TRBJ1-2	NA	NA	TGTGCCAGCAGCCAAGAGGAAGCAGGGAACTATGGCTACACCTTC	CASSQEEAGNYGYTF
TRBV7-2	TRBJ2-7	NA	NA	TGTGCCAGCAGCTTATACTATGCCCAGCTGGACTACGAGCAGTACTTC	CASSLYYAQLDYEQYF
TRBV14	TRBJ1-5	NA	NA	TGTGCCAGCAGCCAAGAGGGGTCAGGGCCCCAGCCCCAGCATTTT	CASSQEGSGPQPQHF
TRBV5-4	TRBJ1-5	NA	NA	TGTGCCAGCAGTTTCTCTCCGAGGGGGGGTACCCGCAATCAGCCCCAGCATTTT	CASSFSPRGGTRNQPQHF
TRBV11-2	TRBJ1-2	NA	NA	TGTGCCAGCAGCTTAGCGGGCAGGGATTATGGCTACACCTTC	CASSLAGRDYGYTF
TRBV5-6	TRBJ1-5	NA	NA	TGTGCCAGCAGCTTAAGACTTTCGGGTTACAATCAGCCCCAGCATTTT	CASSLRLSGYNQPQHF
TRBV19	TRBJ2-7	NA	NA	TGTGCCAGTAGTATGGCCCGGGACAAGATTTACGAGCAGTACTTC	CASSMARDKIYEQYF
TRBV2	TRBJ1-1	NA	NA	TGTGCCAGCAGTGCGACAGTTTACACTGAAGCTTTCTTT	CASSATVYTEAFF
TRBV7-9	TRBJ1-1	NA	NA	TGTGCCAGCAGCCGCGGGACGAACACTGAAGCTTTCTTT	CASSRGTNTEAFF
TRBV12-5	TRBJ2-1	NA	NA	TGTGCTAGTGGTTTGATAGTAGGGGCCGAGCAGTTCTTC	CASGLIVGAEQFF
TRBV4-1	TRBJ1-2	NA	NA	TGCGCCAGCAGCCAAGAAATGACAGGAGGAACCTATGGCTACACCTTC	CASSQEMTGGTYGYTF
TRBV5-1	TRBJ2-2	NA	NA	TGCGCAGAAAAGGGGTTGAACACCGGGGAGCTGTTTTTT	CAEKGLNTGELFF
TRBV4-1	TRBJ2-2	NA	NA	TGCGCCAGCAGCCGTCGCGAGGCCGGGGAGCTGTTTTTT	CASSRREAGELFF
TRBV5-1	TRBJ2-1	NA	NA	TGCGCCAGCAGCTTCGGGACTTTGCTTTACAATGAGCAGTTCTTC	CASSFGTLLYNEQFF
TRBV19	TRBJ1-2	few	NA	TGTGCCAGTAGTATTTACGACAGTATTAACTATGGCTACACCTTC	CASSIYDSINYGYTF
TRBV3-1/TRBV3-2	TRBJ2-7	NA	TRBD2	TGTGCCAGCAGCCCCACCTACGCGGGAGCGCGGGAGCAGTACTTC	CASSPTYAGAREQYF
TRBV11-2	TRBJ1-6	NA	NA	TGTGCCAGCAGCTCGACTGAAGTATCACCCCTCCACTTT	CASSSTEVSPLHF
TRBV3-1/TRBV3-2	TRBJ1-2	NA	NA	TGTGCCAGCAGCCAGGCCACGAGAGGCTGGAAGTTCTTC	CASSQATRGWKFF
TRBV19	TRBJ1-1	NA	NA	TGTGCCAGTACTCGGGGGGCTGTCACTGAAGCTTTCTTT	CASTRGAVTEAFF
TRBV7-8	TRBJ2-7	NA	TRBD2	TGTGCCAGCAGCCTAGTACAGACTAGCGGGAGTTACGAGCAGTACTTC	CASSLVQTSGSYEQYF
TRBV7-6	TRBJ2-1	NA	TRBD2	TGTGCCAGCAGCCCTACGACTAGCGGCAATGAGCAGTTCTTC	CASSPTTSGNEQFF
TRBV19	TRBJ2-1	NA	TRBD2	TGTGCCAGTAGAGGCTGGGGCGGGGGCTACAATGAGCAGTTCTTC	CASRGWGGGYNEQFF
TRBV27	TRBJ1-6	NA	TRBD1	TGTGCCAGCAGTTTACGGACAGGGGCCACTTGGGGACCCCTCCACTTT	CASSLRTGATWGPLHF
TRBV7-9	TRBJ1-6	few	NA	TGTGCCAGCAGTCAAGGGGGCTATAATTCACCCCTCCACTTT	CASSQGGYNSPLHF
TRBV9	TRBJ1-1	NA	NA	TGTGCCAGCAGCTCCCATGGACAGCTGAACACTGAAGCTTTCTTT	CASSSHGQLNTEAFF
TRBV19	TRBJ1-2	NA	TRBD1	TGTGCCAGTAGAGGACAGGGTAGGAACGACTATGGCTACACCTTC	CASRGQGRNDYGYTF
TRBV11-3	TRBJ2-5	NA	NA	TGTGCCAGCAGCGTTTCAGGGGATCGGGAGACCCAGTACTTC	CASSVSGDRETQYF
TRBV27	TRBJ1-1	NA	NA	TGTGCCAGCAGATCGAACGGACAGTTGAACACTGAAGCTTTCTTT	CASRSNGQLNTEAFF
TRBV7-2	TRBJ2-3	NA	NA	TGTGCCAGCAGCTTCCCCGGCACAGATACGCAGTATTTT	CASSFPGTDTQYF
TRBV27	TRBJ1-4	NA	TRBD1	TGTGCCAGCAGGCGGACAGGGACTACAACTAATGAAAAACTGTTTTTT	CASRRTGTTTNEKLFF
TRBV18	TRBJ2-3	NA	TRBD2	TGTGCCAGCTCAAGAGCTCCCGGGACTAGCGACTCTTACACAGATACGCAGTATTTT	CASSRAPGTSDSYTDTQYF
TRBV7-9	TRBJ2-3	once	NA	TGTGCCAGCAGCCCCTACGGGGAGGGGGGTTCAGATACGCAGTATTTT	CASSPYGEGGSDTQYF
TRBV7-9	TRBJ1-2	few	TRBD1	TGTGCCAGCAGCCGAATTGCCATGGACAGGGTCTACACCTTC	CASSRIAMDRVYTF
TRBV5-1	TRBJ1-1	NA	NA	TGCGCCAGCAGCTTCCAGGGCGGGAACACTGAAGCTTTCTTT	CASSFQGGNTEAFF
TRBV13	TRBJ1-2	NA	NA	TGTGCCAGCAGCTTAGGCGGGAACAGGGTTGGCTACACCTTC	CASSLGGNRVGYTF
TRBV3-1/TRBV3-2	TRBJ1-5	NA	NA	TGTGCCAGCAGCCTTCACGGGTCTAATTACCATTTT	CASSLHGSNYHF
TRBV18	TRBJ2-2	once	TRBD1	TGTGCCAGCTCACCACTCGGACAGGGGGCTACCGGGGAGCTGTTTTTT	CASSPLGQGATGELFF
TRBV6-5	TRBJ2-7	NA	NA	TGTGCCAGCTCTTTCAGGGCAGGGGCCTACGAGCAGTACTTC	CASSFRAGAYEQYF